This record covers a single T cell receptor beta chain. TCRdb recomputed calls from the 5' RACE reads with MiXCR, one row per CDR3 protein. The data show some 290,000 distinct CDR3 sequences, about a sixth seen once. The data were obtained in a study of T-cell memory formation after mild COVID-19. The V and J ends lost 4 bases and 6 bases, in that order; junction bases with no gene match: 5. The length of the CDR3 is 13 residues. Germline values: CDR1 KGHDR, CDR2 SFDVKD. This chain joins TRBV24-1 and TRBJ2-7; 7 nucleotides match TRBD2. Sequencing input: PBMCs or a T cell subset sorted from them (not recorded which). The origin of this receptor is a man younger than 35 who had mild COVID-19 (a few samples of this study predate the infection). Cell type and time point are not known. CDR3 DNA sequence: TGTGCCACCAGTGAAACCGGGACTACCGAGCAGTACTTC. This codes for CATSETGTTEQYF.